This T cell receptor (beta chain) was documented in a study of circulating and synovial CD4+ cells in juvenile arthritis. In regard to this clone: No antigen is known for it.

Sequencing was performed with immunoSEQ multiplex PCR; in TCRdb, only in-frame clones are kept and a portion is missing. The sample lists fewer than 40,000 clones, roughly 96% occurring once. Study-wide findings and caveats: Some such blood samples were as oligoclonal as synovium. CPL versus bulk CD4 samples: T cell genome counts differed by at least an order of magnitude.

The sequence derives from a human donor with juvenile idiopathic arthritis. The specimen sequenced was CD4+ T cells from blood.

CDR3 sequence reads: CASRQKFRNHEQYF. In DNA, the CDR3 is TGTGCCAGCAGACAAAAGTTCAGGAATCACGAGCAGTACTTC. V usage is TRBV28 and J usage is TRBJ2-7, with unresolved D. Deletions cut 6 bases from V and 5 bases from J, with 17 bases between. The germline V gene encodes CDR1 MDHEN and CDR2 SYDVKM. This CDR3 region has 14 residues. Together with reference TRBV28 and TRBJ2-7, the CDR3 gives the full variable domain: DVKVTQSSRYLVKRTGEKVFLECVQDMDHENMFWYRQDPGLGLRLIYFSYDVKMKEKGDIPEGYSVSREKKERFSLILESASTNQTSMYLCASRQKFRNHEQYFGPGTRLTVT.